This is a list of T cell receptor beta chains from one sample in a study of cytomegalovirus exposure and HLA in healthy donors. Data came from immunoSEQ multiplex PCR; TCRdb stores just in-frame clones and leaves some out. The sample has 150,000 or so clones, 65% to 90% seen once. The material sequenced was PBMCs. The receptors derive from a man in his fifties in good health and CMV-seropositive. Each CDR3 is given with its conserved first and last residue. Fields, in order: clone size, V gene, D gene, J gene, CDR3 length, CDR3 DNA, CDR3 protein. A D gene is named only where the DNA matches it firmly. Size is omitted from some rows. Given values are once, few, many or a class for expanded clones.

size: NA
V: TRBV11-2
D: TRBD1
J: TRBJ1-2
length: 14
DNA: TGTGCCAGCAGCGGGGGGACAGGGATTATCGGCTACACCTTC
CDR3: CASSGGTGIIGYTF

size: few
V: TRBV7-6
D: NA
J: TRBJ2-5
length: 13
DNA: TGTGCCAGCAGCTTTGAACCGGGAGAGACCCAGTACTTC
CDR3: CASSFEPGETQYF

size: few
V: TRBV18
D: NA
J: TRBJ1-1
length: 14
DNA: TGTGCCAGCTCACCGGATTACAGGAACACTGAAGCTTTCTTT
CDR3: CASSPDYRNTEAFF

size: NA
V: TRBV19
D: TRBD1
J: TRBJ2-1
length: 15
DNA: TGTGCCAGTAGTATAGGCGACAGGGGGCTGGATGAGCAGTTCTTC
CDR3: CASSIGDRGLDEQFF

size: NA
V: TRBV6-1
D: NA
J: TRBJ2-1
length: 16
DNA: TGTGCCAGCAGTGAAAACTTGCGGGGGCTCTACAATGAGCAGTTCTTC
CDR3: CASSENLRGLYNEQFF

size: NA
V: TRBV27
D: NA
J: TRBJ1-5
length: 13
DNA: TGTGCCAGCAGTTTGAGTCCCAATCAGCCCCAGCATTTT
CDR3: CASSLSPNQPQHF

size: NA
V: TRBV5-6
D: TRBD1
J: TRBJ1-5
length: 15
DNA: TGTGCCAGCAGCTTGGGACAGGGGGAGAATCAGCCCCAGCATTTT
CDR3: CASSLGQGENQPQHF

size: NA
V: TRBV5-1
D: TRBD2
J: TRBJ2-3
length: 16
DNA: TGCGCCAGCAGCTTGGAGGCTAGCGGGGGAGGAGATACGCAGTATTTT
CDR3: CASSLEASGGGDTQYF

size: NA
V: TRBV25-1
D: NA
J: TRBJ1-2
length: 12
DNA: TGTGCCAGCAGTGATCCGGTTTATGGCTACACCTTC
CDR3: CASSDPVYGYTF

size: NA
V: TRBV4-1
D: TRBD1
J: TRBJ2-5
length: 17
DNA: TGCGCCAGCAGCCAAGCTGGACAGGGGCCCGGGGGAGAGACCCAGTACTTC
CDR3: CASSQAGQGPGGETQYF

size: NA
V: TRBV2
D: NA
J: TRBJ1-2
length: 11
DNA: TGTGCCAGAAAGGGGGGGTATGGCTACACCTTC
CDR3: CARKGGYGYTF

size: NA
V: TRBV4-1
D: TRBD1
J: TRBJ2-1
length: 16
DNA: TGCGCCAGCAGCCGGAGACCGGGACAGGGGGCGAATGAGCAGTTCTTC
CDR3: CASSRRPGQGANEQFF

size: NA
V: TRBV12-5
D: NA
J: TRBJ2-3
length: 12
DNA: TGTGCTAGTGGGGGACTCACAGATACGCAGTATTTT
CDR3: CASGGLTDTQYF

size: NA
V: TRBV9
D: TRBD2
J: TRBJ2-5
length: 15
DNA: TGTGCCAGCAGCACGCGACTAGCGGGAGTAGAGACCCAGTACTTC
CDR3: CASSTRLAGVETQYF

size: NA
V: TRBV7-9
D: NA
J: TRBJ2-3
length: 17
DNA: TGTGCCAGCAGCTCTACTACTTCGGGGGGCCCCACAGATACGCAGTATTTT
CDR3: CASSSTTSGGPTDTQYF

size: NA
V: TRBV4-2
D: TRBD1
J: TRBJ1-2
length: 16
DNA: TGTGCCAGCAGCCAAGACACAGGGGGAACGGGCTATGGCTACACCTTC
CDR3: CASSQDTGGTGYGYTF

size: NA
V: TRBV7-9
D: TRBD1
J: TRBJ1-1
length: 13
DNA: TGTGCCAGCAGCCTCCAGGGGGACAGATCAGCTTTCTTT
CDR3: CASSLQGDRSAFF

size: NA
V: TRBV11-2
D: NA
J: TRBJ1-5
length: 13
DNA: TGTGCCAGCAGCTTAGAACAGCATCAGCCCCAGCATTTT
CDR3: CASSLEQHQPQHF

size: NA
V: TRBV19
D: NA
J: TRBJ2-7
length: 20
DNA: TGTGCCAGTCCTACGGGGGGGGACAGGGATTCCCCCCACCACTCCTACGAGCAGTACTTC
CDR3: CASPTGGDRDSPHHSYEQYF

size: few
V: TRBV2
D: NA
J: TRBJ1-1
length: 14
DNA: TGTGCCAGCAGTGATCTAGGGGCTGGCGGTGAAGCTTTCTTT
CDR3: CASSDLGAGGEAFF

size: NA
V: TRBV6-5
D: NA
J: TRBJ1-5
length: 15
DNA: TGTGCCAGCAGTTACTCCAGGTCAGAAAATCAGCCCCAGCATTTT
CDR3: CASSYSRSENQPQHF

size: NA
V: TRBV19
D: TRBD1
J: TRBJ2-5
length: 15
DNA: TGTGCCAGTAGTGGGGCCACAGGGGGCCAGGAGACCCAGTACTTC
CDR3: CASSGATGGQETQYF

size: NA
V: TRBV18
D: NA
J: TRBJ1-2
length: 14
DNA: TGTGCCAGCTCATCAGCCCCACAGCCCGATGGCTACACCTTC
CDR3: CASSSAPQPDGYTF

size: once
V: TRBV2
D: NA
J: TRBJ1-5
length: 11
DNA: TGTGCCAGTGGAGGGGAACAGCCCCAGCATTTT
CDR3: CASGGEQPQHF

size: NA
V: TRBV5-6
D: TRBD2
J: TRBJ2-5
length: 16
DNA: TGTGCCAGCAGCTTCACGGGGGGGGGTTTTCAAGAGACCCAGTACTTC
CDR3: CASSFTGGGFQETQYF

size: NA
V: TRBV14
D: NA
J: TRBJ2-2
length: 18
DNA: TGTGCCAGCAGCCACCTTAAAGGGGCACCCGGGGGCACCGGGGAGCTGTTTTTT
CDR3: CASSHLKGAPGGTGELFF

size: NA
V: TRBV7-9
D: NA
J: TRBJ2-7
length: 16
DNA: TGTGCCAGCAGCCCCTCACTAGGCAGTCTCTCCTACGAGCAGTACTTC
CDR3: CASSPSLGSLSYEQYF

size: NA
V: TRBV10-1
D: TRBD1
J: TRBJ1-3
length: 16
DNA: TGCGCCAGCAGGTGTACAGGGGAATACTCTGGAAACACCATATATTTT
CDR3: CASRCTGEYSGNTIYF

size: NA
V: TRBV9
D: NA
J: TRBJ2-3
length: 9
DNA: TGTGCCAGCAGCGTACCCCCAGTTTTT
CDR3: CASSVPPVF

size: NA
V: TRBV27
D: NA
J: TRBJ2-5
length: 13
DNA: TGTGCCAGCACCGCGAACCGGGGAGGGACCCAGTACTTC
CDR3: CASTANRGGTQYF

size: NA
V: TRBV6-5
D: NA
J: TRBJ1-4
length: 13
DNA: TGTGCCAGCACCCGCGGGGGTAATGAAAAACTGTTTTTT
CDR3: CASTRGGNEKLFF

size: NA
V: TRBV28
D: NA
J: TRBJ2-3
length: 13
DNA: TGTGCCAGCAGTCCCCCTACTACAGATACGCAGTATTTT
CDR3: CASSPPTTDTQYF

size: NA
V: TRBV11-2
D: TRBD1
J: TRBJ1-1
length: 15
DNA: TGTGCCAGCAGCTTTGGGCCAGGGGGGAACACTGAAGCTTTCTTT
CDR3: CASSFGPGGNTEAFF

size: NA
V: TRBV19
D: TRBD1
J: TRBJ1-5
length: 16
DNA: TGTGCCAGTAGCCAATCGACAGGGGGTCGTAATCAGCCCCAGCATTTT
CDR3: CASSQSTGGRNQPQHF

size: NA
V: TRBV5-1
D: NA
J: TRBJ2-3
length: 14
DNA: TGCGCCAGCAGCACGGGACTCCGCACAGATACGCAGTATTTT
CDR3: CASSTGLRTDTQYF

size: NA
V: TRBV7-3
D: TRBD1
J: TRBJ2-2
length: 14
DNA: TGTGCCAGCAGCCGGGACAGTAACACCGGGGAGCTGTTTTTT
CDR3: CASSRDSNTGELFF

size: NA
V: TRBV19
D: TRBD1
J: TRBJ2-3
length: 16
DNA: TGTGCCAGTAGTGATGCAGGGGGACCCGCACCAGATACGCAGTATTTT
CDR3: CASSDAGGPAPDTQYF

size: NA
V: TRBV5-5
D: TRBD1
J: TRBJ2-2
length: 16
DNA: TGTGCCAGCAGCATCGGACAGGGCGCCCGTCCCGGGGAGCTGTTTTTT
CDR3: CASSIGQGARPGELFF

size: NA
V: TRBV5-1
D: TRBD1
J: TRBJ1-6
length: 15
DNA: TGCGCCAGCGGGACCGGGACAGGGTCTAATTCACCCCTCCACTTT
CDR3: CASGTGTGSNSPLHF

size: NA
V: TRBV5-1
D: TRBD2
J: TRBJ2-3
length: 16
DNA: TGCGCCAGCAGTCTCACCCTAGCGGCCGGCACAGATACGCAGTATTTT
CDR3: CASSLTLAAGTDTQYF

size: NA
V: TRBV7-2
D: TRBD2
J: TRBJ2-1
length: 17
DNA: TGTGCCAGCAGCTCCGCTTTAGCGGGGGGAAGAGGCAATGAGCAGTTCTTC
CDR3: CASSSALAGGRGNEQFF

size: NA
V: TRBV14
D: NA
J: TRBJ2-1
length: 11
DNA: TGTGCCAGCAGCCAAAACTATGAGCAGTTCTTC
CDR3: CASSQNYEQFF

size: NA
V: TRBV25-1
D: NA
J: TRBJ1-6
length: 17
DNA: TGTGCCAGCAGTGAAAGGAGTCGTGGCAGCCATAATTCACCCCTCCACTTT
CDR3: CASSERSRGSHNSPLHF

size: NA
V: TRBV7-7
D: NA
J: TRBJ1-3
length: 17
DNA: TGTGCCAGCAGCTTAATACAATTGTATTACTCTGGAAACACCATATATTTT
CDR3: CASSLIQLYYSGNTIYF